This TCR beta chain comes out of a study of blood T cell repertoires in COVID-19. Cohort assignment relied on participant-reported clinical history. Sequencing used immunoSEQ multiplex PCR; TCRdb keeps in-frame clones, though not all of them. Found here are 200,000 to 300,000 clones, approximately 90% of them singletons; the top ten hold around 0.85%. Between the trimmed V and J ends, which lost 6 bases and 3 bases, there was a span of 9 bases. Germline CDR1 is LNHDA and CDR2 is SQIVND (reference sequence). The CDR3 is made up of 13 amino acids. The V and J genes are TRBV19 and TRBJ2-1; no firm D call. Specimen: PBMCs or T cells enriched from blood (not recorded which). The clonotype originates from a man in his fifties or sixties who had been exposed to COVID-19. CDR3 in DNA: TGTGCCAGTAGCCCCTCACTCTACAATGAGCAGTTCTTC. This encodes CASSPSLYNEQFF.